These 25 T cell receptor beta chains share one sample of origin, sequenced in a study of monozygotic twins with inflammatory bowel disease. Each CDR3 protein gets one entry in TCRdb, which reprocessed the 5' RACE reads and gives no DNA. This sample's clone table lists around 40,000 distinct CDR3 sequences. Sequencing used blood. The origin of the receptors is a human donor with ulcerative colitis or Crohn's disease, or a healthy co-twin of an affected twin (not recorded which).

This chain's CDR3 is CASSRIQGAGGYTF. The chain links TRBV7-2 to TRBJ1-2; the TCRdb D gene call, TRBD1, has no DNA to confirm it. This CDR3 is built from 14 residues. The V gene's germline CDR1 is SGHTA and CDR2 FQGNSA.

V is TRBV12-3 or TRBV12-4 and J is TRBJ2-7; TCRdb indicates TRBD1, and absent DNA this call remains unverified. This CDR3 has 14 amino acids. The CDR3 protein is CASSNQGGRFEQYF.

The rearrangement uses TRBV18 and TRBJ2-5; with no DNA, the TCRdb D assignment of TRBD1 cannot be verified. From germline, CDR1 is KGHSH and CDR2 LQKENI. The CDR3 contains 16 residues. The CDR3 loop is CASSPSGGGIEETQYF.

The chain recombines TRBV30 with TRBJ1-1; TCRdb outputs TRBD1, but without DNA this stays unchecked. Germline loops: CDR1 GTSNPN, CDR2 SVGIG (reference sequence). The CDR3 loop spans 15 amino acids. The CDR3 loop is CAWSVRGSLNTEAFF. Full variable domain (outside the CDR3, taken from reference TRBV30 and TRBJ1-1): SQTIHQWPATLVQPVGSPLSLECTVEGTSNPNLYWYRQAAGRGLQLLFYSVGIGQISSEVPQNLSASRPQDRQFILSSKKLLLSDSGFYLCAWSVRGSLNTEAFFGQGTRLTVV.

This clonotype counts as medium-sized by frequency. V is TRBV4-3 and J is TRBJ2-3; without DNA, the TCRdb call of TRBD2 cannot be checked. The CDR3 spans 16 residues. From germline, CDR1 is LGHNA and CDR2 YSLEER. CDR3 in amino acids: CASSPGLAGVGDTQYF.

The chain has TRBV5-1 and TRBJ2-2; the TCRdb call, TRBD2, lacks DNA for checking. CDR3 length: 15 amino acids. Germline V gene data show CDR1 as SGHRS and CDR2 as YFSETQ. CDR3 in amino acids: CASSPTEAGTGELFF.

The chain carries TRBV3-1 and TRBJ2-5; the TCRdb call, TRBD1, lacks DNA for checking. The CDR3 is made up of 15 amino acids. Germline V lookup: CDR1 LGHDT, CDR2 YNNKEL (reference sequence). CDR3 in amino acids: CASSEPGLIRETQYF.

The rearrangement links TRBV18 to TRBJ1-1; TCRdb's assignment of TRBD1 cannot be checked, as there is no DNA. Per the germline V gene, CDR1 is KGHSH and CDR2 is LQKENI. CDR3 length: 12 amino acids. CDR3 residues: CASSPGQGTAFF. Looking up the rest from reference TRBV18 and TRBJ1-1 gives the full variable domain: NAGVMQNPRHLVRRRGQEARLRCSPMKGHSHVYWYRQLPEEGLKFMVYLQKENIIDESGMPKERFSAEFPKEGPSILRIQQVVRGDSAAYFCASSPGQGTAFFGQGTRLTVV.

This chain uses TRBV7-9 with TRBJ2-7. CDR1 is SEHNR and CDR2 is FQNEAQ in the germline V gene (reference sequence). CDR3 size: 14 residues. CDR3 residues: CASSLGGFGDEQYF.

The chain links TRBV18 to TRBJ2-5; TCRdb's D call, TRBD1, is unchecked because there is no DNA. The germline V gene has CDR1 KGHSH and CDR2 LQKENI. The CDR3 is 17 residues long. CDR3 amino acids: CSSSPSWRGERVETQYF.

The chain links TRBV12-3 or TRBV12-4 to TRBJ1-6; TCRdb's D call of TRBD1 is untestable without DNA. This CDR3 has 16 amino acids. This chain's CDR3 is CASSFRVSGSNSPLHF.

This clonotype counts as medium-sized by frequency. The chain carries TRBV10-3 and TRBJ2-3; TCRdb gives TRBD1 as the D gene, but with no DNA this cannot be confirmed. The CDR3 totals 17 residues. Germline values: CDR1 ENHRY, CDR2 SYGVKD. The CDR3 is CAISELGGGDRTDTQYF.

The chain uses TRBV12-3 or TRBV12-4 and TRBJ2-5; no DNA is available, so the TRBD1 call from TCRdb remains unchecked. The CDR3 runs 12 residues. CDR3 protein: CASSFLGATQYF.

This rearrangement joins TRBV19 to TRBJ1-5; as DNA is missing, the TRBD1 call by TCRdb cannot be tested. The CDR3 is 13 residues long. Germline CDR1 LNHDA, CDR2 SQIVND (reference sequence). This CDR3 reads CASKGQGNQPQHF.

The chain has TRBV7-9 and TRBJ1-2; the TCRdb call, TRBD1, lacks DNA for checking. This CDR3 has 14 amino acids. The V gene's germline CDR1 is SEHNR and CDR2 FQNEAQ (reference sequence). The CDR3 is CASSPRQGYYGYTF.

The chain is built from TRBV3-1 and TRBJ2-5; lacking DNA, the TRBD1 call made by TCRdb goes unchecked. In germline, CDR1 is LGHDT, CDR2 YNNKEL (reference sequence). The CDR3 length is 15 residues. The CDR3 reads CASSQPDPGKETQYF.

The rearrangement links TRBV14 to TRBJ2-1; without DNA, the TCRdb call of TRBD1 cannot be checked. Germline assignment: CDR1 SGHDN and CDR2 FVKESK. This CDR3 region has 17 residues. CDR3 amino acids: CASSPTTGTGARGEQFF.

The genes are TRBV3-1 and TRBJ2-5; there is no DNA to check the TCRdb D call of TRBD1. The CDR3 spans 15 residues. Germline CDR1 reads LGHDT; CDR2 reads YNNKEL (reference sequence). CDR3 sequence reads: CASSQVSGAPGTQYF.

J is TRBJ2-3 and V is TRBV11-2; no DNA is available, so the TRBD2 call from TCRdb remains unchecked. Germline V gene data show CDR1 as SGHAT and CDR2 as FQNNGV. The CDR3 sequence is 15 residues long. The CDR3 loop reads CASSFSGSSTDTQYF.

The chain recombines TRBV6-6 with TRBJ1-1. The CDR3 spans 13 residues. The germline gives CDR1 MNHNY, CDR2 SVGAGI (reference sequence). The CDR3 reads CASRRLVNTEAFF.

The chain recombines TRBV6-6 with TRBJ2-6. Germline CDR1 MNHNY, CDR2 SVGAGI (reference sequence). This CDR3 is built from 13 residues. CDR3 sequence reads: CASKMAGANVLTF.

The chain combines TRBV29-1 with TRBJ1-4; TCRdb indicates TRBD1, and absent DNA this call remains unverified. The CDR3 extends over 17 amino acids. Germline lookup yields CDR1 SQVTM and CDR2 ANQGSEA. The CDR3 loop is CSLGGVAEDSTNEKLFF. Combining the CDR3 with reference TRBV29-1 and TRBJ1-4 gives the whole variable domain SAVISQKPSRDICQRGTSLTIQCQVDSQVTMMFWYRQQPGQSLTLIATANQGSEATYESGFVIDKFPISRPNLTFSTLTVSNMSPEDSSIYLCSLGGVAEDSTNEKLFFGSGTQLSVL.

V gene TRBV5-4 combines with J gene TRBJ1-2; the D call of TRBD1 rests on TCRdb alone, since no DNA is present to check it. The germline gives CDR1 SGHNT, CDR2 YYREEE (reference sequence). The CDR3 is 14 amino acids. The CDR3 region is CASSLDRATGGYTF. Full variable domain (rest looked up from reference TRBV5-4 and TRBJ1-2): ETGVTQSPTHLIKTRGQQVTLRCSSQSGHNTVSWYQQALGQGPQFIFQYYREEENGRGNFPPRFSGLQFPNYSSELNVNALELDDSALYLCASSLDRATGGYTFGSGTRLTVV.

The chain recombines TRBV12-3 or TRBV12-4 with TRBJ2-2; TCRdb reports TRBD1, a call that lacks DNA to check it against. The CDR3 sequence is 15 residues long. The CDR3 sequence: CASSWWGRFTGELFF.

CDR3 loop: CASGTANTGELFF. The J gene is TRBJ2-2, the V gene TRBV6-4; TCRdb's D gene call, TRBD1, goes unchecked for lack of DNA. The germline CDR1 and CDR2 sequences are MRHNA and SNTAGT. The CDR3 sequence is 13 residues long.